This TCR beta chain came from a study of control samples from healthy donors and cancer patients (dated by TCRdb to 2020 to 2021). Concerning this clone: Its cognate antigen has yet to be identified. No base quality values were provided; no much bigger clone lies one nucleotide off.

CDR1 KGHSH and CDR2 LQKENI are derived from the germline V gene. The CDR3 runs 15 amino acids, cysteine and phenylalanine included. Left in the record is the CDR3 DNA by itself, 45 bases read in frame from the first base. V is reduced by 3 bases and J by 6 bases, leaving a spacing of 18 bases between them. Library preparation employed the immunoSEQ multiplex PCR assay. TCRdb mirrors the immuneACCESS table, restricted to in-frame sequences. Some clones are absent from its copies; in checked studies, under half trace to an unresolved V gene, and the reason for the others is unknown. This sample is represented by 150,000 or so clones; over 85% of them were singletons. The ten largest clones add up to roughly 5.5% of the sample.

The rearrangement combines TRBV18 with TRBJ2-7, with no D gene named confidently. The sequenced sample was blood. The TCR was taken from a young man in good health. CDR3 reads: CASSPVAQIIAEQYF. Read as DNA, the sequence is TGTGCCAGCTCACCCGTGGCACAGATCATTGCCGAGCAGTACTTC.